This paragraph reports one T cell receptor (beta chain). The PCR employed 60 Vbeta primers together with 13 Jbeta primers. As originally analysed: Tens of millions of unique TCR beta chains, some 11 million shared, were counted in a later analysis. The method was immunoSEQ multiplex PCR; TCRdb's version includes in-frame clones alone and lacks a portion of them. V and J calls and clone size are given by that table; D and trimming were obtained from the DNA. Among 150,000 to 200,000 clones listed, 85% were seen once. Germline V gene lookup returns CDR1 WNHNN and CDR2 SYGVQD (reference sequence). This CDR3 is 17 amino acids long. The ends lost 8 bases at V and 0 bases at J; junction bases unmatched: 12. These data originate in a study of cytomegalovirus exposure and HLA in healthy donors.

The chain recombines TRBV10-1 with TRBJ2-1, with 8 nucleotides matching TRBD1. Sample: PBMCs. The receptor comes from a woman between 45 and 65 years old in good health and CMV-seronegative. CDR3 residues: CASVPGQALSSYNEQFF. The DNA of the CDR3 is TGCGCCAGCGTCCCGGGACAGGCCCTAAGCTCCTACAATGAGCAGTTCTTC.